The 25 T cell receptor beta chains listed next were all sequenced from one sample in a study of human T cells and chemical hapten exposure. TCRdb re-analysed the RACE reads in MiXCR, keeping a single row per CDR3 protein. The repertoire includes roughly 380,000 distinct CDR3 sequences, 4.5% to 5.5% of them detected once, and just over 2.5% sits in the top ten. The time point here: pre-sensitization, week 0. Specified treatment: therapeutic diphenylcyclopropenone sensitization with weekly scalp DPC. The sample in question was whole blood, obtained in connection with sensitization to the hapten diphenylcyclopropenone (DPC). These receptors all stem from a woman aged 45-59 years with alopecia areata. Some clones in this sample may be carry-over from other donors' samples.

The J gene is TRBJ1-1, the V gene TRBV5-5; TRBD1 is a possible D gene (5 bases). Trimming shortened V by 4 bases and J by 4 bases, and 17 bases separated the two germline ends. The germline CDR1 and CDR2 sequences are SGHKS and YYEKEE (reference sequence). CDR3 length: 15 residues. The CDR3: CASSAGLLRGTEAFF. The CDR3 DNA is TGTGCCAGCAGCGCAGGACTTCTGAGGGGCACTGAAGCTTTCTTT.

V gene TRBV7-2 combines with J gene TRBJ2-7, with 10 positions matching TRBD2. The junction had 14 bases not matched to a gene; V was cut back by 5 bases and J by 7 bases. Germline V gene data show CDR1 as SGHTA and CDR2 as FQGNSA. This CDR3 is built from 16 residues. The CDR3 is CASSRQIASGSSEQYF. The DNA for the CDR3 is TGTGCCAGCAGCCGACAGATTGCTAGCGGGAGTAGTGAGCAGTACTTC.

The V and J genes are TRBV10-3 and TRBJ2-7; weak D call: TRBD2 (6 bases). The CDR3 has 14 residues. Between the trimmed V and J ends, which lost 6 bases and 1 base, there was a span of 13 bases. Germline assignment: CDR1 ENHRY and CDR2 SYGVKD. In nucleotides, the CDR3 is TGTGCCATCAGCACCGGGACTGGTTCCTACGAGCAGTACTTC. Its protein product is CAISTGTGSYEQYF.

CDR3 residues: CASSYNPQGPSSYEQYF. CDR3 DNA sequence: TGTGCCAGCAGTTACAACCCCCAGGGTCCCAGCTCCTACGAGCAGTACTTC. The V call is TRBV6-6, the J call TRBJ2-7; perhaps TRBD1 as D (5 bases). V was clipped by 2 bases and J by 0 bases, with 17 bases between them. This CDR3 has 17 residues. Germline values: CDR1 MNHNY, CDR2 SVGAGI (reference sequence).

This clonotype was picked up many times. This chain connects TRBV3-1 to TRBJ1-3, with a weak D call TRBD1 (6 bases). The CDR3 runs to 13 residues. CDR1 is LGHDT, CDR2 YNNKEL, per germline (reference sequence). V was pared by 4 bases and J by 4 bases, with 8 bases between. Here the CDR3 reads CASSPGQGNTIYF. The CDR3 bases are TGTGCCAGCAGCCCCGGACAGGGAAACACCATATATTTT.

The table lists this clonotype with a few counts. The chain joins TRBV6-1 to TRBJ1-2, with D unresolved. Germline assignment: CDR1 MNHNS and CDR2 SASEGT. The ends were cut back, 2 bases at V and 2 bases at J, with 9 bases in the middle. The CDR3 covers 14 residues. The CDR3 spells CASSELWQNYGYTF. DNA for the CDR3: TGTGCCAGCAGTGAATTGTGGCAAAACTATGGCTACACCTTC.

There are many counts of this clonotype. V gene TRBV24-1 combines with J gene TRBJ2-3, with D unclear. This CDR3 region has 16 residues. CDR1 and CDR2 from the germline V gene are KGHDR and SFDVKD. V was cut by 2 bases and J by 0 bases, with 11 bases left in between. In DNA, the CDR3 is TGTGCCACCAGTGATTCTGGCTTAACCAGCACAGATACGCAGTATTTT. Its translation is CATSDSGLTSTDTQYF.

This clonotype was picked up many times. The chain employs TRBV5-5 and TRBJ2-7; no clear D. This CDR3 has 15 amino acids. Germline CDR1 reads SGHKS; CDR2 reads YYEKEE (reference sequence). Trimming stripped 0 bases from V and 2 bases from J, with 12 bases between. The CDR3 loop reads CASSLVPTATYEQYF. The CDR3 bases are TGTGCCAGCAGCTTGGTGCCGACCGCTACCTACGAGCAGTACTTC.

The chain joins TRBV12-3 or TRBV12-4 to TRBJ2-7, with 7 positions matching TRBD1. Trimming removed 5 bases from V and 2 bases from J; junction bases left unmatched: 6. The CDR3 covers 14 residues. CDR3 sequence (DNA): TGTGCCAGCAGTCGGGGACAGCCCCCCTACGAGCAGTACTTC. Protein sequence: CASSRGQPPYEQYF.

This clonotype was recorded at least ten times. DNA of the CDR3: TGCAGTGCTAGAGATGGGCATTCCGGTAGGACCTACAATGAGCAGTTCTTC. This encodes CSARDGHSGRTYNEQFF. The chain joins TRBV20-1 to TRBJ2-1; D not resolved. Trimming left V 0 bases short and J 2 bases short, with 17 bases between. This CDR3 is 17 amino acids long. Germline lookup yields CDR1 DFQATT and CDR2 SNEGSKA (reference sequence).

In the case of this clonotype: A much bigger clone sits one base away, suggesting this may be a read error. The rearrangement links TRBV7-9 to TRBJ2-3; TRBD2 agrees at 14 bases. Germline lookup yields CDR1 SEHNR and CDR2 FQNEAQ (reference sequence). After removal of 5 bases from V and 13 bases from J, the junction contained 11 bases not matched to a gene. This CDR3 comprises 15 residues. In nucleotides, the CDR3 is TGTGCCAGCAGCACGGGACTAGCGGGAGCGGCAACGAAGTATTTT. Its protein product is CASSTGLAGAATKYF.

This clonotype has ten or more counts. The chain joins TRBV13 to TRBJ1-2; TRBD1 is a possible D gene (6 bases). Trimming cost V 6 bases and J 2 bases, with 10 bases left between them. CDR1 PRHDT and CDR2 FYEKMQ come from the germline V gene (reference sequence). The CDR3 runs to 13 residues. In nucleotides, the CDR3 is TGTGCCAGCAGGAACAGGGCCAACTATGGCTACACCTTC. Translating gives CASRNRANYGYTF.

The table lists this clonotype with many counts. V is TRBV2 and J is TRBJ1-5, with D possibly TRBD1 on 5 matching bases. Germline CDR1 SNHLY, CDR2 FYNNEI. The CDR3 extends over 14 amino acids. V gave up 8 bases and J gave up 0 bases, with 11 bases separating them. The CDR3 sequence: CASGTVDSNQPQHF. In DNA form, the CDR3 reads TGTGCCAGCGGGACGGTGGATAGCAATCAGCCCCAGCATTTT.

This clonotype was recorded many times. The chain has TRBV5-5 and TRBJ2-3; D gene uncertain. This CDR3 comprises 14 residues. V gave up 0 bases and J gave up 5 bases, with 10 bases separating them. Germline CDR1 reads SGHKS; CDR2 reads YYEKEE (reference sequence). The CDR3 loop is CASSLGSPGDTQYF. DNA of the CDR3: TGTGCCAGCAGCTTGGGTTCTCCTGGAGATACGCAGTATTTT.

This clonotype was seen a handful of times. This chain connects TRBV28 to TRBJ2-3; 8 bases match TRBD2. The length of the CDR3 is 14 residues. With 7 bases clipped from V and 4 bases from J, the junction kept 7 bases outside the gene matches. The germline gives CDR1 MDHEN, CDR2 SYDVKM. The CDR3 nucleotides are TGTGCCAGCACCTGGGGGCGGGGGGCAGATACGCAGTATTTT. It codes for CASTWGRGADTQYF.

This chain's CDR3 is CASSDRLAKNIQYF. CDR3 DNA: TGTGCCAGCAGTGACAGGCTAGCCAAAAACATTCAGTACTTC. The chain couples TRBV2 to TRBJ2-4; no firm D call. The V end lost 3 bases, the J end lost 0 bases, and 6 bases lay between the germline ends. CDR3 length: 14 amino acids. Per germline, CDR1 SNHLY and CDR2 FYNNEI.

There are many counts of this clonotype. This chain uses TRBV20-1 with TRBJ1-5, with TRBD1 as a possible D gene (6 bases). V dropped 6 bases and J dropped 5 bases, with 11 bases sitting between them. From germline, CDR1 is DFQATT and CDR2 SNEGSKA (reference sequence). This CDR3 contains 12 residues. CDR3 loop: CSARDTDQPQHF. CDR3 DNA sequence: TGCAGTGCACGGGACACTGATCAGCCCCAGCATTTT.

The chain links TRBV6-5 to TRBJ2-1, with 8 bases identical to TRBD2. Germline V gives CDR1 MNHEY, CDR2 SVGAGI. The CDR3 length is 13 residues. J gave up 9 bases and V 6 bases, and 7 bases lay outside the gene matches. The CDR3: CASSPGTRGEQFF. The CDR3 nucleotides are TGTGCCAGCAGCCCCGGGACTAGGGGTGAGCAGTTCTTC.

At least ten counts were recorded for this clonotype. The CDR3 bases are TGTGCCAGCAGCTTGAGAGAAGCTTTCTTT. It translates to CASSLREAFF. The V gene is TRBV7-9, the J gene TRBJ1-1; D unclear. From germline, CDR1 is SEHNR and CDR2 FQNEAQ (reference sequence). V gave up 3 bases and J gave up 8 bases, with 4 bases separating them. CDR3 length: 10 residues.

This clonotype was observed a few times. The J gene is TRBJ1-2, the V gene TRBV6-1; D is ambiguous. V was shortened by 6 bases and J by 0 bases, with 14 bases between the two germline ends. Germline V gene lookup returns CDR1 MNHNS and CDR2 SASEGT. CDR3 length equals 15 residues. The CDR3 bases are TGTGCCAGCAGGCCATCGGACTTAGCTAACTATGGCTACACCTTC. It translates to CASRPSDLANYGYTF.

This clonotype was seen only a few times. This chain connects TRBV7-2 to TRBJ1-1; no firm D call. With 6 bases removed from V and 3 bases from J, the gap between germline ends came to 11 bases. The CDR3 spans 13 residues. Per the germline V gene, CDR1 is SGHTA and CDR2 is FQGNSA. The CDR3: CASRPPMDTEAFF. The DNA of the CDR3 is TGTGCCAGCAGACCTCCAATGGACACTGAAGCTTTCTTT.

This clonotype has at least ten counts. V is TRBV20-1 and J is TRBJ2-3, with a weak D call TRBD2 (5 bases). The CDR3 consists of 16 residues. Germline CDR1 reads DFQATT; CDR2 reads SNEGSKA (reference sequence). The V end was cut by 3 bases, the J end by 2 bases, with 18 bases between. In DNA form, the CDR3 reads TGCAGTGCTAGTCAAAGTGCTAGCCCTGTCACAGATACGCAGTATTTT. It specifies CSASQSASPVTDTQYF.

This clonotype was detected only a few times. The chain has TRBV7-9 and TRBJ2-6; no firm D call. The germline V and J ends were trimmed by 1 base and 6 bases, with 7 bases remaining between them. Germline CDR1 and CDR2: SEHNR and FQNEAQ (reference sequence). The CDR3 runs to 14 residues. The CDR3: CASSLVSAANVLTF. The CDR3 nucleotides are TGTGCCAGCAGCTTAGTCTCCGCGGCCAACGTCCTGACTTTC.

With regard to this clonotype: One end of the junction fails to match germline, which may point to a read error. The V gene is TRBV10-3, the J gene TRBJ2-7; TRBD2 is a possible D gene (6 bases). The germline V gene encodes CDR1 ENHRY and CDR2 SYGVKD. This CDR3 is 13 amino acids long. In nucleotides, the CDR3 is TGTGCCAGCAGTGAGTCGAGATTAGCGGAGGGGTACTTC. This gives the protein CASSESRLAEGYF.

The chain combines TRBV29-1 with TRBJ1-2, with D maybe TRBD1 (6 bases). The CDR3 loop spans 12 amino acids. The germline V gene has CDR1 SQVTM and CDR2 ANQGSEA. Trimming shortened V by 3 bases and J by 4 bases, and 9 bases separated the two germline ends. In DNA, the CDR3 is TGCAGCGTTGAGGACAGTTCCTATGGCTACACCTTC. Translation gives CSVEDSSYGYTF.